The present T cell receptor beta chain was sequenced within a study of OX40 agonist ivuxolimab in advanced cancers. About the study: Those enrolled were about 80% male, with a mean age of about 66 years and ages from about 20 to 90. General study points: Fewer expanded clones were found on average in CD4+ than in CD8+ T cells. Normalized expansion of T-cell clones was also low for some nonresponders.

Sequenced by immunoSEQ multiplex PCR; TCRdb stores in-frame clones only, minus some. In the table there are under 9,000 clones, 78% of which are singletons. Baseline, cycle 4 day 1, and cycle 7 day 1 were the blood sampling points. For this clone: No antigen is known for it.

This CDR3 has 15 amino acids. The V and J ends lost 3 bases and 1 base respectively, with 11 bases between them. Looked up from germline, CDR1 is SGDLS and CDR2 is YYNGEE. The chain couples TRBV9 to TRBJ1-5, with no clear D. This specimen consisted of CD4+ or CD8+ T cells sorted from blood, obtained in a trial of the OX40 agonist ivuxolimab. The sequence came from an adult with an advanced solid tumor such as melanoma, head and neck, liver or kidney cancer. CDR3 residues: CASSAGPLSNQPQHF. The DNA for the CDR3 is TGTGCCAGCAGCGCCGGACCCCTAAGCAATCAGCCCCAGCATTTT. The complete variable domain, with remaining parts taken from reference TRBV9 and TRBJ1-5, reads DSGVTQTPKHLITATGQRVTLRCSPRSGDLSVYWYQQSLDQGLQFLIQYYNGEERAKGNILERFSAQQFPDLHSELNLSSLELGDSALYFCASSAGPLSNQPQHFGDGTRLSIL.